This entry lists 15 T cell receptor beta chains sequenced from one sample in a study of OX40 agonist ivuxolimab in advanced cancers. TCRdb's copy holds only in-frame clones and misses some; the assay was immunoSEQ multiplex PCR. The table lists over 40,000 clones, more than 70% of them singletons. The sample in question was CD4+ or CD8+ T cells sorted from blood, obtained in a trial of the OX40 agonist ivuxolimab. The receptors originated from an adult with an advanced solid tumor such as melanoma, head and neck, liver or kidney cancer.

For the CDR3, the DNA is TGTGCCTGGAGTGTGGGGACAGTGACAAGCTCTGGGGCCAACGTCCTGACTTTC. Its protein is CAWSVGTVTSSGANVLTF. The chain recombines TRBV30 with TRBJ2-6, with 7 bases that match TRBD1. There are 18 residues in the CDR3. J lost 0 bases, V lost 0 bases, and 8 bases had no gene match. Per germline, CDR1 GTSNPN and CDR2 SVGIG (reference sequence).

The chain carries TRBV7-9 and TRBJ2-6; TRBD2 aligns across 7 bases. CDR1 SEHNR and CDR2 FQNEAQ come from the germline V gene (reference sequence). The ends lost 3 bases at V and 3 bases at J; junction bases unmatched: 14. The CDR3 totals 19 residues. The CDR3 bases are TGTGCCAGCAGCTTCCCTACCTGGGCGGGAGTAAGTGGGGCCAACGTCCTGACTTTC. This codes for CASSFPTWAGVSGANVLTF.

A few counts support this clone. The chain recombines TRBV2 with TRBJ2-5; D assignment may be TRBD1 or TRBD2 (7 bases each). Germline CDR1 and CDR2: SNHLY and FYNNEI. CDR3 length: 15 amino acids. V was trimmed by 6 bases and J by 5 bases, leaving 19 bases between them. The CDR3 loop is CASRFRGLSGETQYF. CDR3 bases: TGTGCCAGCAGGTTTAGGGGGCTTAGCGGGGAGACCCAGTACTTC.

This chain links TRBV11-1 with TRBJ2-6; D gene ambiguous. From germline, CDR1 is SGHAT and CDR2 FQDESV (reference sequence). Trimming removed 5 bases from V and 0 bases from J, with 14 bases in between. CDR3 length: 17 residues. CDR3 sequence (DNA): TGTGCCAGCAGCCCCAGCCTTGTGATCTCTGGGGCCAACGTCCTGACTTTC. It codes for CASSPSLVISGANVLTF.

This clone was counted once. This sequence joins TRBV7-6 and TRBJ2-3; possibly TRBD2 for D (5 bases). From germline, CDR1 is SGHVS and CDR2 FNYEAQ. Trimming removed 7 bases at V and 2 bases at J, with 13 bases between. The CDR3 is made up of 14 amino acids. The CDR3: CASKAGLFTDTQYF. DNA for the CDR3: TGTGCCAGCAAGGCGGGCCTATTCACAGATACGCAGTATTTT.

The rearrangement uses TRBV15 and TRBJ2-1; 11 positions match TRBD2. The CDR3 consists of 17 residues. CDR1 is LNHNV and CDR2 is YYDKDF in the germline V gene (reference sequence). J was trimmed by 7 bases and V by 1 base; bases with no gene match: 9. The chain's CDR3 is CATSRGLLAGGGNEQFF. CDR3 DNA: TGTGCCACCAGCAGAGGGTTGCTAGCGGGAGGAGGGAATGAGCAGTTCTTC.

The rearrangement uses TRBV30 and TRBJ2-5; D assignment may be TRBD1 or TRBD2 (5 bases each). The CDR3 extends over 14 amino acids. Trimming removed 0 bases from V and 4 bases from J, with 12 bases in between. The V gene's germline CDR1 is GTSNPN and CDR2 SVGIG (reference sequence). The CDR3 nucleotides are TGTGCCTGGAGTGTACCGTACGGGGCAGAGACCCAGTACTTC. Translating gives CAWSVPYGAETQYF.

This clone was found once. The J gene is TRBJ2-2, the V gene TRBV7-3, with D maybe TRBD2 (5 bases). Trimming shortened V by 5 bases and J by 5 bases, and 9 bases separated the two germline ends. This CDR3 is built from 13 residues. CDR1 and CDR2 (germline): SGHTA, FQGTGA. CDR3 nucleotides: TGTGCCAGCAGCCCTTCGGGAACCGGGGAGCTGTTTTTT. Translating it yields CASSPSGTGELFF.

This chain links TRBV19 with TRBJ1-2; maybe TRBD1 (5 bases). CDR1 and CDR2 from the germline V gene are LNHDA and SQIVND (reference sequence). This CDR3 contains 15 residues. Between the trimmed V and J ends, which lost 5 bases and 0 bases, there was a span of 13 bases. As DNA, the CDR3 is TGTGCCAGTAGTCCTAGGGGATTAGCTAACTATGGCTACACCTTC. Its protein product is CASSPRGLANYGYTF. Drawing the rest from reference TRBV19 and TRBJ1-2, the complete variable domain is DGGITQSPKYLFRKEGQNVTLSCEQNLNHDAMYWYRQDPGQGLRLIYYSQIVNDFQKGDIAEGYSVSREKKESFPLTVTSAQKNPTAFYLCASSPRGLANYGYTFGSGTRLTVV.

With regard to this clone: One end of the junction is discordant with germline, which a read error may explain. V usage is TRBV9 and J usage is TRBJ1-2; 8 bases align to TRBD1. This CDR3 has 16 amino acids. Germline-derived CDR1 and CDR2 are SGDLS and YYNGEE. The chain's CDR3 is CASSVDTGQANYGYAF. The CDR3 DNA reads as TGTGCCAGCAGCGTAGACACGGGACAGGCGAACTATGGCTACGCCTTC.

This clone was seen more than once but under ten times. This chain joins TRBV10-3 and TRBJ2-5, with a tentative D call TRBD2 (5 bases). Germline CDR1 ENHRY, CDR2 SYGVKD. Trimming shortened V by 3 bases and J by 3 bases, and 14 bases separated the two germline ends. This CDR3 spans 15 amino acids. The CDR3, as DNA: TGTGCCATCAGTGACGATACTAGATCTAAAGAGACCCAGTACTTC. Translating it yields CAISDDTRSKETQYF.

This chain links TRBV28 with TRBJ1-6; TRBD1 matches at 9 bases. This CDR3 has 17 amino acids. After removal of 2 bases from V and 7 bases from J, the junction contained 9 bases not matched to a gene. From germline, CDR1 is MDHEN and CDR2 SYDVKM. CDR3 protein: CASSLLTGTGRNSPLHF. CDR3 bases: TGTGCCAGCAGTTTACTTACGGGGACAGGGCGCAATTCACCCCTCCACTTT. The entire variable domain, with the rest obtained from reference TRBV28 and TRBJ1-6, is as follows: DVKVTQSSRYLVKRTGEKVFLECVQDMDHENMFWYRQDPGLGLRLIYFSYDVKMKEKGDIPEGYSVSREKKERFSLILESASTNQTSMYLCASSLLTGTGRNSPLHFGNGTRLTVT.

This clone has a single count. The chain has TRBV7-3 and TRBJ2-6; D not certain. The CDR3 extends over 13 amino acids. Germline assignment: CDR1 SGHTA and CDR2 FQGTGA. Between the trimmed V and J ends, which lost 5 bases and 0 bases, there was a span of 2 bases. In nucleotides, the CDR3 is TGTGCCAGCAGCGGCTCTGGGGCCAACGTCCTGACTTTC. Encoded protein: CASSGSGANVLTF.

This clone was seen more than once but under ten times. The chain couples TRBV19 to TRBJ1-2; D unresolved. The germline gives CDR1 LNHDA, CDR2 SQIVND (reference sequence). CDR3 length: 12 amino acids. Trimming removed 3 bases at V and 8 bases at J, with 10 bases between. The CDR3 protein is CASSMSPVGYTF. CDR3 DNA: TGTGCCAGTAGTATGAGTCCGGTCGGCTACACCTTC. Drawing the rest from reference TRBV19 and TRBJ1-2, the complete variable domain is DGGITQSPKYLFRKEGQNVTLSCEQNLNHDAMYWYRQDPGQGLRLIYYSQIVNDFQKGDIAEGYSVSREKKESFPLTVTSAQKNPTAFYLCASSMSPVGYTFGSGTRLTVV.

The genes are TRBV5-1 and TRBJ2-3; D ambiguous. V lost 3 bases to trimming and J lost 0 bases, with 8 bases between them. CDR3 length: 14 amino acids. In germline, CDR1 is SGHRS, CDR2 YFSETQ. The CDR3 region has the DNA TGCGCCAGCAGCTCCATCGGGAGCACAGATACGCAGTATTTT. This codes for CASSSIGSTDTQYF.